A single sample gave rise to the 15 T cell receptor beta chains below, sequenced in a study of radiation and T cells in renal cell carcinoma. The protocol was immunoSEQ multiplex PCR, while the TCRdb copy is restricted to in-frame clones and leaves out a portion. This sample has approximately 90,000 clones, with about 86% found just once. Indicated time point: baseline pretreatment blood. The treatment was: 15 Gy SBRT to primary tumor, nephrectomy 4 weeks later. Sequencing used blood, obtained from a patient whose treatment included radiotherapy and nephrectomy. The source is a man aged 50-60 years with renal cell carcinoma.

V and J are TRBV6-4 and TRBJ2-3; 10 bases map to TRBD2. Germline V gene lookup returns CDR1 MRHNA and CDR2 SNTAGT. Trimming cost V 4 bases and J 4 bases; bases outside gene matches: 2. The CDR3 contains 14 residues. This CDR3 reads CASSGLAGADTQYF. The CDR3 region has the DNA TGTGCCAGCAGTGGGCTAGCGGGAGCAGATACGCAGTATTTT.

This clone has only one observation. This sequence joins TRBV5-1 and TRBJ1-6; D perhaps matches TRBD1 (6 bases). The V end lost 4 bases, the J end lost 0 bases, and 14 bases lay between the germline ends. This CDR3 is 17 amino acids long. Germline loops: CDR1 SGHRS, CDR2 YFSETQ. The CDR3 spells CASSTSRRGSYNSPLHF. CDR3 nucleotide sequence: TGCGCCAGCAGCACGTCCCGCAGGGGCTCCTATAATTCACCCCTCCACTTT.

The CDR3 DNA follows: TGTGCCAGTAGTATAGTAAACCCAGGGTTCTCTGGAAACACCATATATTTT. Translated: CASSIVNPGFSGNTIYF. V and J are TRBV19 and TRBJ1-3, with TRBD1 as a possible D gene (5 bases). The V gene lost 1 base and the J gene lost 0 bases, with 13 bases spanning the gap. Germline V gene data show CDR1 as LNHDA and CDR2 as SQIVND (reference sequence). The CDR3 runs 17 residues.

This sequence joins TRBV5-1 and TRBJ2-7; D perhaps matches TRBD1 (6 bases). CDR3 size: 16 residues. Deletions cut 4 bases from V and 7 bases from J, with 24 bases between. Per the germline V gene, CDR1 is SGHRS and CDR2 is YFSETQ. The CDR3 DNA follows: TGCGCCAGCAGCGCTCAGGGGTTCTCGGCTTCACAGGAGCAGTACTTC. Protein product: CASSAQGFSASQEQYF.

The V gene is TRBV18, the J gene TRBJ1-3; D ambiguous. CDR3 length: 14 amino acids. V lost 3 bases, J lost 4 bases, and 10 bases lay in between. CDR1 and CDR2 from the germline V gene are KGHSH and LQKENI. Here the CDR3 DNA reads TGTGCCAGCTCACCGACATCTTCCGGAAACACCATATATTTT. As protein: CASSPTSSGNTIYF.

V gene TRBV6-5 combines with J gene TRBJ2-1; D may match TRBD1 or TRBD2 (6 bases each). Germline CDR1 and CDR2: MNHEY and SVGAGI. The length of the CDR3 is 14 residues. With 9 bases removed from V and 9 bases from J, the gap between germline ends came to 21 bases. The CDR3 nucleotides read TGTGCCAGAGGGGGGACAAGGGTTTGGGGTGAGCAGTTCTTC. Protein product: CARGGTRVWGEQFF.

The chain recombines TRBV29-1 with TRBJ1-2; possible D gene TRBD1, 5 bases. Germline-derived CDR1 and CDR2 are SQVTM and ANQGSEA. The CDR3 totals 13 residues. The V gene lost 3 bases and the J gene lost 1 base, with 9 bases spanning the gap. CDR3 sequence reads: CSVEGQINYGYTF. CDR3 coding DNA: TGCAGCGTTGAGGGGCAGATTAACTATGGCTACACCTTC.

The chain recombines TRBV11-2 with TRBJ2-5; D is undetermined. Trimming pared 5 bases from V and 2 bases from J, leaving 15 bases between. The CDR3 consists of 15 residues. Germline CDR1 and CDR2: SGHAT and FQNNGV. As DNA, the CDR3 is TGTGCCAGCAGCCCCCCCTTCTTGGGGCAAGAGACCCAGTACTTC. Its translation is CASSPPFLGQETQYF.

This chain links TRBV27 with TRBJ2-6, with D uncertain. The CDR3 spans 13 residues. V was shortened by 6 bases and J by 2 bases, with 5 bases between the two germline ends. Germline V CDR1 and CDR2: MNHEY, SMNVEV (reference sequence). The CDR3 spells CASRLPGANVLTF. The CDR3 DNA is TGTGCCAGCAGACTTCCTGGGGCCAACGTCCTGACTTTC.

This chain joins TRBV6-4 and TRBJ2-3; no firm D call. This CDR3 has 13 amino acids. Trimming stripped 3 bases from V and 1 base from J, with 5 bases between. CDR1 and CDR2 (germline): MRHNA, SNTAGT. The CDR3 region is CASSEHRTDTQYF. Here the CDR3 DNA reads TGTGCCAGCAGTGAACACCGCACAGATACGCAGTATTTT.

The chain recombines TRBV6-5 with TRBJ2-3; D perhaps matches TRBD2 (5 bases). Germline assignment: CDR1 MNHEY and CDR2 SVGAGI. The CDR3 sequence is 15 residues long. V lost 0 bases and J lost 10, with 17 bases in between. CDR3 in amino acids: CASSYSTVTKEAQYF. CDR3 coding DNA: TGTGCCAGCAGTTACTCGACGGTAACCAAGGAGGCGCAGTATTTT.

This clone was picked up one time. The chain's CDR3 is CASSPGTGHGYTF. DNA of the CDR3: TGTGCCAGCTCACCAGGGACCGGACATGGCTACACCTTC. This chain uses TRBV18 with TRBJ1-2; D is perhaps TRBD1 (5 bases). There are 13 residues in the CDR3. Trimming pared 2 bases from V and 6 bases from J, leaving 10 bases between. CDR1 KGHSH and CDR2 LQKENI come from the germline V gene.

V gene TRBV7-2 combines with J gene TRBJ1-6; TRBD1 might be the D (6 bases). Germline V lookup: CDR1 SGHTA, CDR2 FQGNSA. V dropped 7 bases and J dropped 10 bases, with 17 bases sitting between them. The CDR3 sequence is 14 residues long. CDR3 sequence (DNA): TGTGCCAGCACCCCCGACAGGCTTGGCTCACCCCTCCACTTT. It translates to CASTPDRLGSPLHF.

The chain combines TRBV29-1 with TRBJ2-7; 7 bases fit TRBD2. Trimming removed 6 bases from V and 5 bases from J; junction bases left unmatched: 16. The germline CDR1 and CDR2 sequences are SQVTM and ANQGSEA. The CDR3 totals 15 residues. In nucleotides, the CDR3 is TGCAGCGTCGTACTTTCCGGCGGGAGTAGAAACGAGCAGTACTTC. The encoded protein is CSVVLSGGSRNEQYF.

The chain recombines TRBV30 with TRBJ1-2, with 9 bases fitting TRBD1. The CDR3 has 12 residues. Germline CDR1 and CDR2: GTSNPN and SVGIG (reference sequence). Trimming at V came to 5 bases and at J to 3 bases, leaving 1 base not matched to a gene. CDR3 DNA sequence: TGTGCCTGGGACAGGGGGGACTATGGCTACACCTTC. Protein product: CAWDRGDYGYTF.